This is a list of T cell receptor beta chains from one sample in a study of control samples from healthy donors and cancer patients. Sequenced by immunoSEQ multiplex PCR; TCRdb stores in-frame clones only, minus some. Of around 170,000 clones in the sample, around 88% are singletons; the top ten hold nearly 5%. The sequenced sample consisted of blood. These receptors all stem from a young woman in good health. CDR3s include the opening cysteine and the closing phenylalanine or tryptophan. A D gene is named only where the DNA matches it firmly. Size is omitted from some rows. Given values are once, few, many or a class for expanded clones.

TRBJ2-3,.,TRBV3-1/TRBV3-2,.,15,TGTGCCAGCAGCCAAGATACCGGGCCTCTGGCTTCGCAGTATTTT,CASSQDTGPLASQYF
TRBJ1-4,.,TRBV30,few,13,TGTGCCTGGAGTGGTGTGCCTAATGAAAAACTGTTTTTT,CAWSGVPNEKLFF
TRBJ2-3,.,TRBV5-6,few,14,TGTGCCAGCAGCTTACCCAGCGAGGCAGATACGCAGTATTTT,CASSLPSEADTQYF
TRBJ1-2,TRBD1,TRBV7-9,.,13,TGTGCCAGCAGCTACGGGACAGTCTATGGCTACACCTTC,CASSYGTVYGYTF
TRBJ2-2,TRBD1,TRBV6-5,.,15,TGTGCCAGCAGTCCAGACAGGGGGCGCCCCGGGGAGCTGTTTTTT,CASSPDRGRPGELFF
TRBJ2-7,.,TRBV6-2/TRBV6-3,.,13,TGTGCCAGCAGTTATGCGGGGTCCTACGAGCAGTACTTC,CASSYAGSYEQYF
TRBJ1-3,TRBD1,TRBV5-1,.,18,TGCGCCAGCAGCGAAGGGACAGGCGACCCGCTCTCTGGAAACACCATATATTTT,CASSEGTGDPLSGNTIYF
TRBJ1-5,TRBD1,TRBV19,.,15,TGTGCCAGTAGAGACAGGGGGCATAGCAATCAGCCCCAGCATTTT,CASRDRGHSNQPQHF
TRBJ2-2,.,TRBV2,.,15,TGTGCCAGCAGTGCAGGGACAACGAACACCGGGGAGCTGTTTTTT,CASSAGTTNTGELFF
TRBJ1-1,.,TRBV5-1,.,14,TGCGCCAGCAGCTTGGACATGCTAGGCACTGAAGCTTTCTTT,CASSLDMLGTEAFF
TRBJ2-1,TRBD2,TRBV6-4,.,13,TGTGCCAGCAGTGACAGGGGAGGGAAGGAGCAGTTCTTC,CASSDRGGKEQFF
TRBJ2-1,.,TRBV19,once,14,TGTGCCAGTAGCGGGGGACAGCTCTACAATGAGCAGTTCTTC,CASSGGQLYNEQFF